The 24 T cell receptor beta chains presented below share a single source sample, sequenced in a study of blood T cell repertoires in COVID-19. Assay used: immunoSEQ multiplex PCR; TCRdb lists only in-frame clones, some missing. The data hold approximately 140,000 clones, with just under 85% observed a single time. The sample comprised peripheral blood. These receptor sequences come from a woman aged 40 to 49 with active or convalescent COVID-19.

The chain carries TRBV5-8 and TRBJ1-2; the D gene is possibly TRBD1 (5 bases). Germline CDR1 is SGHTS and CDR2 is YDEGEE. CDR3 length: 15 amino acids. Trimming took 1 base from V and 2 from J, leaving 12 bases between them. The DNA of the CDR3 is TGTGCCAGCAGCTTGCGGGGACTTATCAACTATGGCTACACCTTC. Translated: CASSLRGLINYGYTF.

This clone has a handful of counts. The chain recombines TRBV7-8 with TRBJ2-1; 12 nucleotides match TRBD2. Germline V lookup: CDR1 SGHVS, CDR2 FQNEAQ. The CDR3 totals 15 residues. The trim removed 1 base at V and 6 bases at J, leaving 1 base unmatched. Here the CDR3 reads CASSLGTSGTNEQFF. The CDR3 DNA reads as TGTGCCAGCAGCTTAGGGACTAGCGGGACCAATGAGCAGTTCTTC.

The J gene is TRBJ2-7, the V gene TRBV27; maybe TRBD1 (5 bases). CDR3 length: 14 amino acids. Germline CDR1 and CDR2: MNHEY and SMNVEV (reference sequence). V lost 6 bases and J lost 6, with 18 bases in between. CDR3 amino acids: CASSPMDTRLEQYF. The CDR3 DNA is TGTGCCAGCAGCCCCATGGACACGAGACTCGAGCAGTACTTC.

The chain has TRBV7-2 and TRBJ2-3; TRBD2 aligns across 10 bases. The CDR3 sequence is 16 residues long. Germline assignment: CDR1 SGHTA and CDR2 FQGNSA. With V trimmed by 3 bases and J by 8 bases, 11 bases remained unmatched. The CDR3 loop reads CASSLVASGRVTTQYF. The CDR3 nucleotides read TGTGCCAGCAGCTTGGTAGCTAGCGGGAGAGTGACTACGCAGTATTTT.

The chain recombines TRBV11-2 with TRBJ1-2, with a weak D call TRBD1 (6 bases). The CDR3 has 15 amino acids. Trimming left V 5 bases short and J 1 base short, with 14 bases between. The germline V gene has CDR1 SGHAT and CDR2 FQNNGV. The CDR3: CASSPSGRGNYGYTF. As DNA, the CDR3 is TGTGCCAGCAGCCCCTCGGGCAGGGGTAACTATGGCTACACCTTC.

This clone showed up just once. The chain employs TRBV19 and TRBJ2-7, with TRBD1 matching over 10 bases. This CDR3 is built from 16 residues. Per the germline V gene, CDR1 is LNHDA and CDR2 is SQIVND (reference sequence). With V trimmed by 6 bases and J by 1 base, 9 bases remained unmatched. The CDR3 DNA is TGTGCCAGTAGCCCAGCCCCGGGACAGGGGTCCTACGAGCAGTACTTC. Protein sequence: CASSPAPGQGSYEQYF.

This clone occurred once. The chain combines TRBV5-3 with TRBJ2-7; D may be TRBD2 (6 bases). TRBV5-3 is an ORF for which the function is uncertain. This CDR3 is built from 14 residues. V lost 4 bases and J 3 bases, leaving 14 bases between the germline ends. DNA of the CDR3: TGTGCCAGAAGCCGGACTACACCCCTCTACGAGCAGTACTTC. Translated: CARSRTTPLYEQYF.

This clone was observed a few times. The V and J genes are TRBV5-4 and TRBJ2-2, with 14 bases fitting TRBD2. In germline, CDR1 is SGHNT, CDR2 YYREEE (reference sequence). J lost 5 bases, V lost 5 bases, and 11 bases had no gene match. There are 18 residues in the CDR3. The CDR3 coding sequence is TGTGCCAGCAGTCGGGGACTAGCGGGAGCTGGTCGGACCGGGGAGCTGTTTTTT. Translated, it gives CASSRGLAGAGRTGELFF.

This chain joins TRBV15 and TRBJ1-6; 9 bases match TRBD1. V dropped 7 bases and J dropped 10; count of bases not matched to a gene: 8. Germline CDR1 is LNHNV and CDR2 is YYDKDF (reference sequence). CDR3 length: 14 residues. CDR3 coding DNA: TGTGCCACCACCCCGGGACAGGGATTCTCACCCCTCCACTTT. This sequence encodes CATTPGQGFSPLHF.

The V call is TRBV5-4, the J call TRBJ2-7; TRBD1 agrees at 9 bases. Germline CDR1 SGHNT, CDR2 YYREEE (reference sequence). The CDR3 is made up of 14 amino acids. V lost 3 bases and J lost 5; bases outside the gene matches: 6. The CDR3 loop reads CASSSVGQGNEQYF. CDR3 nucleotides: TGTGCCAGCAGCTCGGTGGGACAGGGTAACGAGCAGTACTTC.

The chain joins TRBV2 to TRBJ2-6; D is uncertain. V was shortened by 1 base and J by 6 bases, with 7 bases between the two germline ends. The germline V gene has CDR1 SNHLY and CDR2 FYNNEI. This CDR3 is 14 amino acids long. The CDR3, as DNA: TGTGCCAGCAGTGAAGGGGCCCTGGCCAACGTCCTGACTTTC. It specifies CASSEGALANVLTF. The whole variable domain, filled in from reference TRBV2 and TRBJ2-6, reads EPEVTQTPSHQVTQMGQEVILRCVPISNHLYFYWYRQILGQKVEFLVSFYNNEISEKSEIFDDQFSVERPDGSNFTLKIRSTKLEDSAMYFCASSEGALANVLTFGAGSRLTVL.

This sequence joins TRBV18 and TRBJ1-1; 7 positions agree with TRBD1. V dropped 2 bases and J dropped 5; count of bases not matched to a gene: 2. Per germline, CDR1 KGHSH and CDR2 LQKENI. The CDR3 contains 13 residues. Here the CDR3 reads CASSPLTGTEAFF. CDR3 coding DNA: TGTGCCAGCTCACCATTGACAGGGACTGAAGCTTTCTTT.

The chain has TRBV24-1 and TRBJ2-3; TRBD2 agrees at 8 bases. CDR3 length: 17 residues. From germline, CDR1 is KGHDR and CDR2 SFDVKD. The V gene end was trimmed by 1 base and the J gene end by 3 bases; junction bases not matched to a gene: 8. CDR3 in amino acids: CATSDFTGGPLTDTQYF. The CDR3 nucleotides are TGTGCCACCAGTGATTTTACGGGAGGGCCTTTGACAGATACGCAGTATTTT.

This clone was picked up one time. The chain combines TRBV28 with TRBJ1-6; D gene ambiguous. Trimming pared 3 bases from V and 5 bases from J, leaving 14 bases between. CDR3 size: 16 residues. The germline V gene has CDR1 MDHEN and CDR2 SYDVKM. The CDR3 reads CASSFGGPLNNSPLHF. CDR3 coding DNA: TGTGCCAGCAGTTTCGGTGGGCCCCTAAATAATTCACCCCTCCACTTT. Variable domain in full (rest from reference TRBV28 and TRBJ1-6): DVKVTQSSRYLVKRTGEKVFLECVQDMDHENMFWYRQDPGLGLRLIYFSYDVKMKEKGDIPEGYSVSREKKERFSLILESASTNQTSMYLCASSFGGPLNNSPLHFGNGTRLTVT.

The J gene is TRBJ2-2, the V gene TRBV6-6; D gene uncertain. The V gene lost 6 bases and the J gene lost 5 bases, with 16 bases spanning the gap. The CDR3 has 15 amino acids. CDR1 MNHNY and CDR2 SVGAGI come from the germline V gene (reference sequence). CDR3 sequence: CASSFGSTGTGELFF. The CDR3 coding sequence is TGTGCCAGCAGCTTCGGTTCAACGGGTACCGGGGAGCTGTTTTTT.

The genes are TRBV28 and TRBJ1-2, with a possible D match to TRBD1 (5 bases). Trimming shortened V by 5 bases and J by 7 bases, and 14 bases separated the two germline ends. This CDR3 comprises 13 residues. CDR1 MDHEN and CDR2 SYDVKM come from the germline V gene. CDR3 protein: CASSQTGLLGYTF. The CDR3 DNA sequence: TGTGCCAGCAGTCAGACGGGACTTCTTGGCTACACCTTC.

The genes are TRBV10-3 and TRBJ1-2; D is undetermined. The CDR3 runs 13 residues. Germline CDR1 is ENHRY and CDR2 is SYGVKD. V lost 3 bases to trimming and J lost 5 bases, with 10 bases between them. DNA of the CDR3: TGTGCCATCAGTGAACGCGGATCGTATGGCTACACCTTC. As protein: CAISERGSYGYTF.

This chain uses TRBV6-2 or TRBV6-3 with TRBJ2-3; weak D call: TRBD2 (6 bases). The CDR3 is 17 residues long. Germline CDR1 MNHEY, CDR2 SVGEGT. V was clipped by 2 bases and J by 0 bases, with 15 bases between them. CDR3 sequence reads: CASSYQAVGTSTDTQYF. The CDR3, as DNA: TGTGCCAGCAGTTACCAAGCCGTCGGGACTAGCACAGATACGCAGTATTTT.

The chain combines TRBV28 with TRBJ1-2, with D possibly TRBD1 on 5 matching bases. The V gene's germline CDR1 is MDHEN and CDR2 SYDVKM. This CDR3 region has 11 residues. V lost 6 bases, J lost 5 bases, and 7 bases lay in between. DNA for the CDR3: TGTGCCAGCAGCCAGGGATATGGCTACACCTTC. Translating gives CASSQGYGYTF.

The chain combines TRBV6-5 with TRBJ2-7, with TRBD2 identical over 7 bases. This CDR3 has 15 amino acids. Germline lookup yields CDR1 MNHEY and CDR2 SVGAGI. Unmatched junction bases numbered 13, after V lost 7 bases and J lost 4 bases. CDR3 sequence reads: CASTPLLGGLYEQYF. The CDR3 DNA follows: TGTGCCAGCACCCCGTTATTGGGGGGACTATACGAGCAGTACTTC.

This chain uses TRBV4-2 with TRBJ1-2; D is possibly TRBD1 (5 bases). Germline values: CDR1 LGHNA, CDR2 YNFKEQ. There are 15 residues in the CDR3. Between the trimmed V and J ends, which lost 7 bases and 1 base, there was a span of 16 bases. CDR3 loop: CASTTITGLNYGYTF. CDR3 DNA sequence: TGTGCCAGCACTACTATAACAGGTCTTAACTATGGCTACACCTTC.

This sequence joins TRBV6-2 or TRBV6-3 and TRBJ2-2; 7 bases are shared with TRBD2. The trim removed 5 bases at V and 7 bases at J, leaving 10 bases unmatched. Germline values: CDR1 MNHEY, CDR2 SVGEGT. This CDR3 is built from 15 residues. The DNA for the CDR3 is TGTGCCAGCAGTCCCCTTCATGGGGGGGTCGGGGAGCTGTTTTTT. Its translation is CASSPLHGGVGELFF.

The rearrangement uses TRBV29-1 and TRBJ2-7, with 8 positions matching TRBD2. Trimming took 7 bases from V and 2 from J; bases not matched to a gene: 7. CDR1 and CDR2 (germline): SQVTM, ANQGSEA. The CDR3 sequence is 13 residues long. The CDR3 protein is CSGGAGVTYEQYF. The CDR3 DNA follows: TGCAGCGGAGGAGCGGGGGTCACCTACGAGCAGTACTTC.

The chain employs TRBV6-5 and TRBJ1-4; 7 nucleotides match TRBD1. CDR3 length: 15 residues. After removal of 6 bases from V and 6 bases from J, the junction contained 10 bases not matched to a gene. Germline CDR1 reads MNHEY; CDR2 reads SVGAGI. The DNA for the CDR3 is TGTGCCAGCAGCCCCGGGACAGTGGAGTATGAAAAACTGTTTTTT. This sequence encodes CASSPGTVEYEKLFF.